This TCR beta chain was profiled in a study of T-cell reconstitution after alpha-beta-depleted transplantation in children (dated by TCRdb to the mid-2010s). Study-wide context: Using TCR repertoire profiling, the study quantitatively followed how T-cell immune reconstitution unfolded in children after TCRalphabeta/CD19-depleted allogeneic hematopoietic cell transplantation.

This clonotype was seen a handful of times. Its antigen is still unknown. No base quality values were provided; no much bigger clone lies one nucleotide off. A distance of 11 bases separates the germline ends of V and J, which lose 2 bases and 6 bases respectively. Counted from cysteine to phenylalanine, this CDR3 has 14 amino acids. CDR3 DNA is the only sequence kept; it has 42 bases, read in frame from the first base. The library was prepared using PCR. The data were produced on an Illumina HiSeq 2500. To normalize quantification of the TCRbeta repertoire, the TCR libraries were built with molecular barcoding that relied on unique molecular identifiers. The public reads were reanalyzed by TCRdb: fastp trimming at Q25, MiXCR alignment, in-frame beta chains only. Each record represents a unique CDR3 protein, reported with the most common genes and DNA among its rows. This sample gives 350,000 to 400,000 distinct CDR3 sequences in total; just over 20% of them show up just once. The top ten hold 3.5% to 4% of the sample.

The material was PBMCs from the stem cell graft donor, obtained from the stem cell graft. The source is a human donor who donated a stem cell graft to a child with acute myeloid leukemia. This sequence uses TRBV12-3 or TRBV12-4 and TRBJ2-1; the D segment cannot be called with confidence. CDR3 sequence: CASSLSRVSNEQFF. The nucleotide sequence is given as TGTGCCAGCAGTTTATCAAGGGTCTCCAATGAGCAGTTCTTC.